This record looks at one T cell receptor beta chain sequence and its context. This clonotype has only a few counts. No antigen is known for it. Base qualities are not at hand, and no much larger clone is one base apart. The data were obtained in a study of blood T cells in healthy people across ages (dated by TCRdb to about 2015). About the study as a whole: Template switching captured roughly one uniquely barcoded TCR beta cDNA molecule per two T cells in model experiments. For two donors (one aged 18 to 29 and one aged 80 or older), the study analyzed two additional independent replicas of 1 million unique cDNA reads from the same blood draw. Age-related changes in TCR beta repertoire diversity were measured in the study by deep sequencing normalized with unique cDNA molecular identifiers. Donors were grouped into four age groups: young (average roughly 15 years), middle-aged (less than 40), aged (around 62) and long-lived (about 90). To avoid experimental bias, donors of different ages were randomly spread across the sequencing lanes. Here is what the overall study found, with its caveats: Compared with the aged group, more naive CD4+ T cells, fewer expanded clones and increased TCR diversity were shown by the long-lived group, suggesting age selection. A strong correlation was found between observed TCR beta diversity and the percentage of naive T cells measured by flow cytometry. Since profiling was done on bulk unsorted PBMCs, naive and antigen-experienced compartments could not be conclusively compared. Because donor CMV infection status was unknown, age-related changes in expanded clonotypes were potentially confounded. Estimates of total diversity based on one million sequenced T cells were considered lower bounds and underestimates. As age increased, observed TCR beta diversity per million T cells dropped in a roughly linear way, and a significant reduction was already evident by age about 40.

The roughly 39 donors, aged about 6 to 90 years, were systemically healthy Caucasian individuals from Russia. Each donor gave roughly 11 milliliters of peripheral blood, drawn into EDTA-treated Vacutainer tubes. Ficoll-Paque density-gradient centrifugation was used to isolate PBMCs, with at least 6.5 million obtained per sample. Trizol reagent was used to extract total RNA from PBMCs, with at least 5.5 micrograms per sample. For every donor, an aliquot of PBMCs went through flow cytometry to measure the percentages of naive CD45RAhigh/CD27high T cells. From the germline V gene (reference sequence), CDR1 is DFQATT and CDR2 is SNEGSKA. The CDR3 starts with the cysteine, ends with the phenylalanine, and has 13 residues. The CDR3 DNA has 39 bases and is translated from base 1. Trimming leaves V shorter by 5 bases and J shorter by 5 bases, with the junction holding 8 bases beyond the gene matches. The library was obtained by 5' RACE. Instrument on record: Illumina HiSeq 2500. The second PCR ran for roughly 7 to 12 cycles and used a J-beta primer mix along with a sample-barcoded 5' primer. A template-switch 5' adaptor carrying 12 random nucleotides introduced a unique molecular identifier onto each TCR beta cDNA molecule. At least 3 million CDR3-containing paired-end reads were obtained from each sample. First-strand cDNA synthesis was performed from all RNA using the Mint cDNA synthesis kit, with priming by a TRBC-specific oligonucleotide. Following uracil-DNA glycosylase treatment, all cDNA underwent a first 18-cycle PCR with the universal primers M1SS and BC2_uni_R. As for how the authors treated the data: For normalization, 1 million high-quality reads were randomly selected from each sample, with every read carrying a distinct molecular identifier. Reads with shared molecular identifiers were discarded instead of being binned into consensus sequences. CDR3 identification, clonotype clustering and error correction used MiTCR with a Q25 quality threshold and the strictest error-elimination algorithm. A nonparametric unseen species model with Euler transformation was used to estimate lower-bound total TCR beta diversity. TCRdb passed the public sequencing reads through fastp at Q25 and MiXCR, retaining productive beta sequences. For every CDR3 protein sequence, its rows merge into one entry that carries the most common genes and DNA. These V and J calls originate from TCRdb's pipeline instead of the authors' own analysis. A total of about 1.8 million distinct CDR3 sequences appear in this sample, around half of them only once. 2% to 2.5% of the sample is in the top ten clones.

The rearrangement combines TRBV20-1 with TRBJ2-5, and 7 junctional nucleotides match TRBD2. The sample consisted of blood. The receptor comes from a woman between 40 and 50 years old in good health. The DNA reads TGCAGTGCTTACTTCGTGGGGGGGGAGACCCAGTACTTC. This sequence encodes CSAYFVGGETQYF.